These 4 T cell receptor beta chains were sequenced from one sample in a study of blood T cell repertoires in COVID-19. Sequencing was performed with immunoSEQ multiplex PCR; in TCRdb, only in-frame clones are kept and a portion is missing. Of about 250,000 clones in the sample, around 88% were seen once. Sequencing was performed on peripheral blood. The receptors were gathered from a woman aged 25 to 39 with COVID-19, enrolled during active disease.

The chain carries TRBV7-9 and TRBJ2-7; 14 positions match TRBD2. V lost 3 bases and J lost 2; bases outside the gene matches: 9. CDR1 and CDR2 (germline): SEHNR, FQNEAQ (reference sequence). The CDR3 has 18 amino acids. This CDR3 reads CASSFLSGTSGGTYEQYV. Here the CDR3 DNA reads TGTGCCAGCAGCTTCCTCTCCGGGACTAGCGGGGGTACCTACGAGCAGTACGTC.

This clone was picked up one time. This chain uses TRBV5-4 with TRBJ2-3, with 13 bases lining up with TRBD2. CDR1 is SGHNT, CDR2 YYREEE, per germline (reference sequence). The CDR3 covers 18 residues. V trimming: 1 base; J trimming: 1 base; junction bases outside the gene matches: 6. CDR3 sequence: CASSLIGLAGVGTDTQYF. CDR3 bases: TGTGCCAGCAGCTTGATCGGACTAGCGGGAGTTGGCACAGATACGCAGTATTTT.

The chain employs TRBV7-2 and TRBJ1-5; D might be TRBD1 (5 bases). The germline V gene has CDR1 SGHTA and CDR2 FQGNSA. V was cut by 1 base and J by 3 bases, with 10 bases left in between. The CDR3 covers 15 residues. The CDR3 DNA reads as TGTGCCAGCAGCTTAGGGGGCGCGGCCAATCAGCCCCAGCATTTT. Its protein product is CASSLGGAANQPQHF.

The rearrangement uses TRBV5-1 and TRBJ2-2; 14 bases agree with TRBD2. Trimming at V came to 0 bases and at J to 6 bases, leaving 7 bases not matched to a gene. CDR3 size: 18 residues. The germline CDR1 and CDR2 sequences are SGHRS and YFSETQ. In DNA, the CDR3 is TGCGCCAGCAGCTTGGGTACTTCGGGACTAGCGGGGGCCGGGGAGCTGTTTTTT. Translating gives CASSLGTSGLAGAGELFF.